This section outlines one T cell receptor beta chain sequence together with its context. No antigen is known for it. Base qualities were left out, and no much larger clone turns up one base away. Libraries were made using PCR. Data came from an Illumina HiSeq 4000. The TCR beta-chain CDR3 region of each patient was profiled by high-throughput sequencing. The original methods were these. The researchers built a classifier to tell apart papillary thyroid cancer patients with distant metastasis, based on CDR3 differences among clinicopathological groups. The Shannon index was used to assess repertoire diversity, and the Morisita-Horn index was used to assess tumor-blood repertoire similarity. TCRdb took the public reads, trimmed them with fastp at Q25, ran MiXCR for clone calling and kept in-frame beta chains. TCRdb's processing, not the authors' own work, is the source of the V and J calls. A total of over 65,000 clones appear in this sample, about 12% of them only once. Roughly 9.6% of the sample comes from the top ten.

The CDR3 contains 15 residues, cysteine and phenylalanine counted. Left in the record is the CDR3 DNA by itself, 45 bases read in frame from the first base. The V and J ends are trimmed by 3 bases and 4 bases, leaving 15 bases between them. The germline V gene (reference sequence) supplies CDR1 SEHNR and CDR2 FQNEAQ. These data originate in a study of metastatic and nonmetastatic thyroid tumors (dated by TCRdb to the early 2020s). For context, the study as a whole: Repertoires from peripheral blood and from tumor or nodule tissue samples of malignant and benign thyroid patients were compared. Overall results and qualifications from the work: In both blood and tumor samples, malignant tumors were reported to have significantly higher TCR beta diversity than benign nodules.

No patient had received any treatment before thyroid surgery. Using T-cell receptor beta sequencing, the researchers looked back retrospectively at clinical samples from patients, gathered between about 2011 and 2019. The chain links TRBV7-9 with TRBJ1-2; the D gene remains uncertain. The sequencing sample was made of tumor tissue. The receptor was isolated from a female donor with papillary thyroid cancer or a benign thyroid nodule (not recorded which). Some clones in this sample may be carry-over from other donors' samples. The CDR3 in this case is CASSFLSASSYGYTF. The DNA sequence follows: TGTGCCAGCAGCTTCCTGTCGGCAAGCAGCTATGGCTACACCTTC.